The 16 T cell receptor beta chains reported below all come from one sample, sequenced in a study of T cells in Graves' hyperthyroidism and ophthalmopathy. Amplification of TCR beta CDR3 regions was performed using RNA transcripts as template. The TCR CDR3 was amplified in a first-round RT-PCR using the HTBI primer set. TCRdb fed the multiplex PCR reads into MiXCR, producing one record per CDR3 protein. The profile shows approximately 510,000 distinct CDR3 sequences, 20% of them singletons. Sequencing was performed on blood. Receptor source: a man between 18 and 35 years old with Graves' hyperthyroidism.

This clonotype has at least ten counts. The J gene is TRBJ2-7, the V gene TRBV4-1; 7 nucleotides match TRBD2. Germline-derived CDR1 and CDR2 are MGHRA and YSYEKL. V gave up 0 bases and J gave up 5 bases; unmatched junction bases: 4. The CDR3 has 14 amino acids. The chain's CDR3 is CASSQERGINEQYF. The CDR3 region has the DNA TGCGCCAGCAGCCAAGAGCGGGGGATCAACGAGCAGTACTTC.

The V and J genes are TRBV28 and TRBJ2-5; 7 bases fit TRBD1. The CDR3 runs to 14 residues. The germline CDR1 and CDR2 sequences are MDHEN and SYDVKM. Trimming removed 2 bases from V and 5 bases from J; junction bases left unmatched: 5. This chain's CDR3 is CASSLIQGRETQYF. CDR3 in DNA: TGTGCCAGCAGTTTAATACAGGGGCGGGAGACCCAGTACTTC.

This clonotype appeared many times. This chain connects TRBV28 to TRBJ2-5; D is perhaps TRBD2 (7 bases). The germline gives CDR1 MDHEN, CDR2 SYDVKM. CDR3 length equals 15 residues. Trimming removed 4 bases from V and 4 bases from J, with 16 bases in between. CDR3 bases: TGTGCCAGCAGTTCCTCTAAGGGGGGGGGAGAGACCCAGTACTTC. Protein sequence: CASSSSKGGGETQYF. The complete variable domain, with remaining parts taken from reference TRBV28 and TRBJ2-5, reads DVKVTQSSRYLVKRTGEKVFLECVQDMDHENMFWYRQDPGLGLRLIYFSYDVKMKEKGDIPEGYSVSREKKERFSLILESASTNQTSMYLCASSSSKGGGETQYFGPGTRLLVL.

This clonotype has ten or more counts. CDR3 region: CASSLGSDGNTIYF. The CDR3 DNA reads as TGCGCCAGCAGCTTGGGGTCCGATGGCAACACCATATATTTT. V usage is TRBV5-1 and J usage is TRBJ1-3, with D uncertain. The CDR3 spans 14 residues. V lost 0 bases, J lost 7 bases, and 11 bases lay in between. Germline V lookup: CDR1 SGHRS, CDR2 YFSETQ.

This clonotype was seen more than once but under ten times. The J gene is TRBJ2-5, the V gene TRBV19; 7 bases are a match to TRBD2. The CDR3 sequence is 13 residues long. Trimming cost V 5 bases and J 4 bases; bases outside gene matches: 4. Germline CDR1 LNHDA, CDR2 SQIVND (reference sequence). As DNA, the CDR3 is TGTGCCAGTAGTCCACGGGGGGTAGAGACCCAGTACTTC. It yields the protein CASSPRGVETQYF.

This clonotype was seen at least ten times. The chain couples TRBV12-3 or TRBV12-4 to TRBJ2-5; D perhaps matches TRBD1 (6 bases). V lost 6 bases and J lost 5, with 16 bases in between. The CDR3 totals 14 residues. CDR3 DNA sequence: TGTGCCAGCAGGATACAGGGTGGAGGCGAGACCCAGTACTTC. As protein: CASRIQGGGETQYF.

In this sample, this clonotype turned up a few times. The chain employs TRBV27 and TRBJ2-2; D remains ambiguous. This CDR3 is 16 amino acids long. Trimming took 5 bases from V and 1 from J, leaving 14 bases between them. Per the germline V gene, CDR1 is MNHEY and CDR2 is SMNVEV (reference sequence). CDR3 nucleotides: TGTGCCAGCAGTCCCGATGGGTCAGAGAACACCGGGGAGCTGTTTTTT. Translating it yields CASSPDGSENTGELFF.

The V and J genes are TRBV28 and TRBJ2-7; D may correspond to TRBD1 or TRBD2 (5 bases each). V was cut by 7 bases and J by 2 bases, with 15 bases left in between. Germline V gene data show CDR1 as MDHEN and CDR2 as SYDVKM. The CDR3 loop spans 14 amino acids. The chain's CDR3 is CASNRRGRAYEQYF. CDR3 bases: TGTGCCAGCAATCGCCGGGGCAGGGCCTACGAGCAGTACTTC.

The rearrangement joins TRBV20-1 to TRBJ2-7; D is undetermined. From germline, CDR1 is DFQATT and CDR2 SNEGSKA (reference sequence). The V and J ends lost 5 bases and 2 bases respectively, with 19 bases between them. This CDR3 comprises 15 residues. The CDR3 DNA reads TGCAGTGCTCCAACCCCAGCCCCACCGCCCTACGAGCAGTACTTC. This translates into CSAPTPAPPPYEQYF.

This clonotype was recorded a few times. This chain links TRBV6-1 with TRBJ1-1, with a tentative D call TRBD1 (5 bases). Trimming removed 3 bases at V and 5 bases at J, with 10 bases between. Per the germline V gene, CDR1 is MNHNS and CDR2 is SASEGT. The CDR3 consists of 13 residues. This chain's CDR3 is CASSERRGTEAFF. The DNA of the CDR3 is TGTGCCAGCAGTGAGAGAAGGGGAACTGAAGCTTTCTTT.

This clonotype has at least ten counts. V gene TRBV28 combines with J gene TRBJ2-5, with 7 bases identical to TRBD2. The CDR3 consists of 14 residues. V was pared by 3 bases and J by 0 bases, with 1 base of the junction left unmatched. Per germline, CDR1 MDHEN and CDR2 SYDVKM. The CDR3: CASSFGGDQETQYF. The CDR3 DNA reads as TGTGCCAGCAGTTTTGGGGGGGACCAAGAGACCCAGTACTTC. Full variable domain (remainder filled in from reference TRBV28 and TRBJ2-5): DVKVTQSSRYLVKRTGEKVFLECVQDMDHENMFWYRQDPGLGLRLIYFSYDVKMKEKGDIPEGYSVSREKKERFSLILESASTNQTSMYLCASSFGGDQETQYFGPGTRLLVL.

In this sample, this clonotype turned up many times. The gene calls are TRBV3-1 and TRBJ1-1, with 8 nucleotides matching TRBD1. The length of the CDR3 is 14 residues. The V gene end was trimmed by 6 bases and the J gene end by 4 bases; junction bases not matched to a gene: 7. Germline values: CDR1 LGHDT, CDR2 YNNKEL (reference sequence). CDR3: CASRGQAEGTEAFF. The DNA for the CDR3 is TGTGCCAGCAGGGGACAGGCGGAGGGCACTGAAGCTTTCTTT.

This clonotype has ten or more counts. V gene TRBV20-1 combines with J gene TRBJ1-2, with D maybe TRBD1 (6 bases). V was pared by 6 bases and J by 4 bases, with 12 bases between. The length of the CDR3 is 12 residues. Germline lookup yields CDR1 DFQATT and CDR2 SNEGSKA (reference sequence). In DNA, the CDR3 is TGCAGTGCCCCGGACAGTTCCTATGGCTACACCTTC. Residues: CSAPDSSYGYTF.

This clonotype has more than one count but fewer than ten. A read error is possible here, since a much larger clone lies one base away. The genes are TRBV30 and TRBJ1-1; D is uncertain. The CDR3 spans 11 residues. V lost 8 bases to trimming and J lost 3 bases, with 10 bases between them. Germline assignment: CDR1 GTSNPN and CDR2 SVGIG (reference sequence). The CDR3 is CAQSVDTEAFF. As DNA, the CDR3 is TGTGCCCAATCAGTGGACACTGAAGCTTTCTTT. The full variable domain, its missing parts supplied by reference TRBV30 and TRBJ1-1, is SQTIHQWPATLVQPVGSPLSLECTVEGTSNPNLYWYRQAAGRGLQLLFYSVGIGQISSEVPQNLSASRPQDRQFILSSKKLLLSDSGFYLCAQSVDTEAFFGQGTRLTVV.

Ten or more counts support this clonotype. The chain links TRBV15 to TRBJ2-7, with a tentative D call TRBD1 (5 bases). CDR3 size: 16 residues. The V end lost 0 bases, the J end lost 5 bases, and 17 bases lay between the germline ends. In germline, CDR1 is LNHNV, CDR2 YYDKDF (reference sequence). The CDR3 region has the DNA TGTGCCACCAGCAGAGACTACGGTAGCAGGGCCCACGAGCAGTACTTC. It encodes CATSRDYGSRAHEQYF.

The chain employs TRBV27 and TRBJ1-1; a weak D match, TRBD1 (6 bases). The CDR3 extends over 13 amino acids. Germline V CDR1 and CDR2: MNHEY, SMNVEV (reference sequence). V gave up 8 bases and J gave up 1 base, with 11 bases separating them. CDR3 nucleotides: TGTGCCAGCGCTTTAGGGGGGAACACTGAAGCTTTCTTT. Its protein product is CASALGGNTEAFF.